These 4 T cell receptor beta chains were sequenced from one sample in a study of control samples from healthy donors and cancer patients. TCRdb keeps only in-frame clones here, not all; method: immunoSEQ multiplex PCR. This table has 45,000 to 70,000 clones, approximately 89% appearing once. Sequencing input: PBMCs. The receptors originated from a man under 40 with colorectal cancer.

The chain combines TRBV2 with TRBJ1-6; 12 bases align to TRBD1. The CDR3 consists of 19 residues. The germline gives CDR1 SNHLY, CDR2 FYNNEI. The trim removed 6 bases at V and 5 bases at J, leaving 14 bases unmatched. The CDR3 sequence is CASSPPGTGGNRNNSPLHF. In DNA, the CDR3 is TGTGCCAGCAGCCCCCCCGGGACAGGGGGCAATAGGAATAATTCACCCCTCCACTTT.

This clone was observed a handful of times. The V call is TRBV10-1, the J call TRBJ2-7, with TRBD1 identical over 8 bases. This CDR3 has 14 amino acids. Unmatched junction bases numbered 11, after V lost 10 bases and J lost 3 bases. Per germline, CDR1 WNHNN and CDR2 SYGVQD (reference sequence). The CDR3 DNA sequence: TGCGCCAACCCCCCGGGACAGGCTTTCTACGAGCAGTACGTC. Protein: CANPPGQAFYEQYV.

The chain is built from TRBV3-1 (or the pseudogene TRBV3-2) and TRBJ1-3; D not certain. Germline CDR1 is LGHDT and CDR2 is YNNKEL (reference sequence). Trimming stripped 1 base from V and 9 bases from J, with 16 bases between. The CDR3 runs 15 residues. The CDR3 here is CASSQAPLSGSTIYF. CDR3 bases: TGTGCCAGCAGCCAAGCACCGCTCTCTGGGAGCACCATATATTTT.

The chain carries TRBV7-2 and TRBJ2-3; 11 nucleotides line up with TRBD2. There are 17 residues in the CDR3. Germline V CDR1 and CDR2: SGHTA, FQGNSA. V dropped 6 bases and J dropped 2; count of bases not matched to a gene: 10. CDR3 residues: CASSTGVAGGTTDTQYF. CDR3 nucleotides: TGTGCCAGCAGTACCGGGGTAGCGGGGGGGACCACAGATACGCAGTATTTT.